This T cell receptor beta chain was obtained from a study of cytomegalovirus exposure and HLA in healthy donors. Study-wide results and caveats: Reported results showed that the classifier diagnosed cytomegalovirus status with high specificity and sensitivity. The study put 150 or so TCR beta chains on its list as cytomegalovirus-associated.

Using immunoSEQ multiplex PCR, the repertoire was profiled, and TCRdb retains in-frame clones only, with some absent. The data hold 110,000 or so clones, with around nine tenths observed a single time. A remark on this clone: The antigen is not known.

The CDR3 totals 17 residues. Germline V gene sequence: CDR1 SGHVS, CDR2 FQNEAQ. V was pared by 1 base and J by 9 bases, with 22 bases between. The donors belonged to the roughly 130-subject validation cohort, separate from the roughly 670-subject first cohort. Material: PBMCs. This receptor was identified in a young man in good health and CMV-seropositive. The V gene is TRBV7-8, the J gene TRBJ2-4; TRBD1 is a possible D gene (6 bases). The DNA of the CDR3 is TGTGCCAGCAGCTTAGGAGAAGGGGGTTGGTACACGGGCATTCAGTACTTC. Its protein is CASSLGEGGWYTGIQYF.